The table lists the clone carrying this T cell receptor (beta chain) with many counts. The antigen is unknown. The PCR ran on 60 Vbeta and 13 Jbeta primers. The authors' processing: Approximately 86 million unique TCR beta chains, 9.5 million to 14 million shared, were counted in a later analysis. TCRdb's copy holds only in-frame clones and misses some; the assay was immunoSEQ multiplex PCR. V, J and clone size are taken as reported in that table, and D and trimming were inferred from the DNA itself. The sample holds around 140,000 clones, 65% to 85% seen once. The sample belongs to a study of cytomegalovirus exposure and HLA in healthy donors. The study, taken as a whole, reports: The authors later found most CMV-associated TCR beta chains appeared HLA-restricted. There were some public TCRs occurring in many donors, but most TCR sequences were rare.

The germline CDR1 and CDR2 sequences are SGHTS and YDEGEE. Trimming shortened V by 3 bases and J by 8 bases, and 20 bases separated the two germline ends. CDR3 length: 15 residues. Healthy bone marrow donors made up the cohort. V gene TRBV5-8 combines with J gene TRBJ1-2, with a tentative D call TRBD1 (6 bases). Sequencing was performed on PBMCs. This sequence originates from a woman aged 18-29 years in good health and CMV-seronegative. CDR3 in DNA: TGTGCCAGCAGCTCCCCACAGGGTTTGGTCTCAGGCTACACCTTC. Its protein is CASSSPQGLVSGYTF.